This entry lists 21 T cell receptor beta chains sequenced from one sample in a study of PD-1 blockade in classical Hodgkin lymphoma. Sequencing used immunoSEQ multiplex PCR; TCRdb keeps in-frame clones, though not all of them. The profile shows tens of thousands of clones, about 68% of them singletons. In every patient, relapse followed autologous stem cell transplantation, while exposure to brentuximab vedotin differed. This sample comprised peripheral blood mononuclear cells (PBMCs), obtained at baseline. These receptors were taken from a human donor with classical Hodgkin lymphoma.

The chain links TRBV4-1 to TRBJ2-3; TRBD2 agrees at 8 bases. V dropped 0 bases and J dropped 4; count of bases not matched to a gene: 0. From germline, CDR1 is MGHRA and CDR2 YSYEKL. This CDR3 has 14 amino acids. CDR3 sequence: CASSQDGGADTQYF. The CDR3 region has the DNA TGCGCCAGCAGCCAAGACGGGGGGGCAGATACGCAGTATTTT.

CDR3 protein: CAIKAGGREINEQFF. CDR3 bases: TGTGCCATCAAAGCGGGAGGGCGAGAAATCAATGAGCAGTTCTTC. This rearrangement joins TRBV10-3 to TRBJ2-1, with 10 nucleotides matching TRBD2. Germline trimming cut 7 bases from V and 6 bases from J; bases unmatched to any gene: 9. Germline CDR1 ENHRY, CDR2 SYGVKD. CDR3 length: 15 amino acids.

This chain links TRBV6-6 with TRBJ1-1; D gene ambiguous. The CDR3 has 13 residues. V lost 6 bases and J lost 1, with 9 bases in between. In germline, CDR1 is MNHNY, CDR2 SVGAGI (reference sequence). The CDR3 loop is CASRSLGNTEAFF. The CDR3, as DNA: TGTGCCAGCAGATCCCTAGGGAACACTGAAGCTTTCTTT.

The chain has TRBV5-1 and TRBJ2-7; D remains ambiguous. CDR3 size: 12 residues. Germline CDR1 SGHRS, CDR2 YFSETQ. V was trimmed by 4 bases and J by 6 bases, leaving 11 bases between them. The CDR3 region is CASSPGPGEQYF. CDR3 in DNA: TGCGCCAGCAGCCCGGGCCCGGGCGAGCAGTACTTC.

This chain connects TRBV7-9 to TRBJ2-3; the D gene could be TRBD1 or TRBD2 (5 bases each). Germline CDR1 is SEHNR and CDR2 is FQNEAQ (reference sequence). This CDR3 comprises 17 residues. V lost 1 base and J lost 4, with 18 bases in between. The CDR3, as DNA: TGTGCCAGCAGCTTAGTCTCGCGTCCCCGAGGGGCAGATACGCAGTATTTT. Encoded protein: CASSLVSRPRGADTQYF.

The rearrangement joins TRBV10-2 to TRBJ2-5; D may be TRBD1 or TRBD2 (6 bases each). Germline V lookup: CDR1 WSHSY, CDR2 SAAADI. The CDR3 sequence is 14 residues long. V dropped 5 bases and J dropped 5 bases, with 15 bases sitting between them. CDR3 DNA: TGCGCCAGCAGTAGGTGGGGGGCTGGGGAGACCCAGTACTTC. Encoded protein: CASSRWGAGETQYF.

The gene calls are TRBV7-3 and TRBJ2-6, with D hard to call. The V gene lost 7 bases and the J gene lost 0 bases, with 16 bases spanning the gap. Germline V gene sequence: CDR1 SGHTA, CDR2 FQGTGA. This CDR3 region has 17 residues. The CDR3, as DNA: TGTGCCAGCACCTGGGCAGGTTCTGCCTCTGGGGCCAACGTCCTGACTTTC. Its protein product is CASTWAGSASGANVLTF.

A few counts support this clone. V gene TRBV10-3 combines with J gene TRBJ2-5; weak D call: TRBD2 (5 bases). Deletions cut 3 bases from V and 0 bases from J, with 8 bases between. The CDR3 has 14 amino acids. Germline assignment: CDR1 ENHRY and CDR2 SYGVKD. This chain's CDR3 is CAISDGEYQETQYF. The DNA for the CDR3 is TGTGCCATCAGTGACGGGGAATACCAAGAGACCCAGTACTTC.

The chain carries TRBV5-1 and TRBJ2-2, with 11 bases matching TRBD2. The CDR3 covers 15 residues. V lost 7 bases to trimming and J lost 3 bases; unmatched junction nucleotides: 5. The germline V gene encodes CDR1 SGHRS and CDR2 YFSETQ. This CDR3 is CASETSGGHTGELFF. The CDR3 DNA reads TGCGCCAGCGAAACTAGCGGGGGCCACACCGGGGAGCTGTTTTTT.

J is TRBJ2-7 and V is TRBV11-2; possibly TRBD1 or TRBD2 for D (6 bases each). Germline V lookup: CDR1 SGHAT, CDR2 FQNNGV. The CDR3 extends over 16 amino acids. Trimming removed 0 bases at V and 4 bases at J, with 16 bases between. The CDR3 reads CASSLEIGGGPYEQYF. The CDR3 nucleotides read TGTGCCAGCAGCTTAGAGATAGGGGGAGGACCTTACGAGCAGTACTTC.

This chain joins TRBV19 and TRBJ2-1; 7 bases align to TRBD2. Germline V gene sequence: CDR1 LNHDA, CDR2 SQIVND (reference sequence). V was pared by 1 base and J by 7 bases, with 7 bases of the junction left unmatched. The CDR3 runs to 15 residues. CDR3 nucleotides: TGTGCCAGTAGTATAGGTGGAGCGGGGCTTAATGAGCAGTTCTTC. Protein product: CASSIGGAGLNEQFF.

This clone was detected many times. The CDR3: CAISEQGGHEQYF. CDR3 nucleotide sequence: TGTGCCATCAGTGAGCAGGGTGGCCACGAGCAGTACTTC. This rearrangement joins TRBV10-3 to TRBJ2-7; D is perhaps TRBD1 (5 bases). Germline CDR1 is ENHRY and CDR2 is SYGVKD. Trimming took 2 bases from V and 5 from J, leaving 10 bases between them. The CDR3 is 13 amino acids.

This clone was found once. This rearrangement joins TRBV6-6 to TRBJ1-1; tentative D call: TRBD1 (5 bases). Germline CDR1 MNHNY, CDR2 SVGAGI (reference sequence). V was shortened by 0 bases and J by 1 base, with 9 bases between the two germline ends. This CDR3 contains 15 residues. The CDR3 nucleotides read TGTGCCAGCAGTTACTCCGGGACGGCGAACACTGAAGCTTTCTTT. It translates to CASSYSGTANTEAFF.

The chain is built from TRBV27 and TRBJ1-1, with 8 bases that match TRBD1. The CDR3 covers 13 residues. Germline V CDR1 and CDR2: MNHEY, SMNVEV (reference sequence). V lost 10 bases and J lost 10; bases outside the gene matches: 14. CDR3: CATWTGSMGGAFF. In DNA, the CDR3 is TGTGCCACCTGGACAGGGTCCATGGGTGGAGCTTTCTTT.

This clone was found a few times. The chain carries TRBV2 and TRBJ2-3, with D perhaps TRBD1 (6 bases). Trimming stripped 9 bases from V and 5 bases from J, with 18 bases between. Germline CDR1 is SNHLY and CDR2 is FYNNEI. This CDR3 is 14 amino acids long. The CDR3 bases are TGTGCCAGTACGACAGGCTTGTTTCGAGATACGCAGTATTTT. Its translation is CASTTGLFRDTQYF.

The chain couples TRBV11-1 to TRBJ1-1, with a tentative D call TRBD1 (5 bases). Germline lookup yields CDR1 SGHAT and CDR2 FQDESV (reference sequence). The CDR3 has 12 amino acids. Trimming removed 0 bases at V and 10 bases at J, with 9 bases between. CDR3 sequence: CASSLARGGAFF. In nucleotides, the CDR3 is TGTGCCAGCAGCTTAGCTCGGGGGGGAGCTTTCTTT.

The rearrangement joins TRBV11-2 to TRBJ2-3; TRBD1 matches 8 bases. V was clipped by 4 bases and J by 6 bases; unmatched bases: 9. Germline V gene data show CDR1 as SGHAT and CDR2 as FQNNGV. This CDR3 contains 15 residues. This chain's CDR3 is CASSSYRGKGDTQYF. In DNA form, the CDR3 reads TGTGCCAGCAGCTCCTACAGGGGGAAAGGGGATACGCAGTATTTT.

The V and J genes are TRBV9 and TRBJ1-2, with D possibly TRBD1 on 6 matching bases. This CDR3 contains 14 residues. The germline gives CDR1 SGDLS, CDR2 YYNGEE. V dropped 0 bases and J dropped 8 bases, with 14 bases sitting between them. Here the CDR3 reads CASSVAGDSWGYTF. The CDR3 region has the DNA TGTGCCAGCAGCGTAGCAGGGGATTCGTGGGGCTACACCTTC.

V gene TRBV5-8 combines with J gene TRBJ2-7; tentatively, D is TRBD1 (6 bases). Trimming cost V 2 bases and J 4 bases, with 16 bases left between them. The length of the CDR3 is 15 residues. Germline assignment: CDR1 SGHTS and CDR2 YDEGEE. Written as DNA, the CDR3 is TGTGCCAGCAGCTTCATCGCAGGGGTGATTTACGAGCAGTACTTC. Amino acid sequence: CASSFIAGVIYEQYF.

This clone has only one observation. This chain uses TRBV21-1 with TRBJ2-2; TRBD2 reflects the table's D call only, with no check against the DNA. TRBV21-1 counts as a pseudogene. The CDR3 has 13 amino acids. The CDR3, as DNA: TGTGCCAGCAGCGGCGGGAACACCGGGGAGCTGTTTTTT. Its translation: CASSGGNTGELFF.

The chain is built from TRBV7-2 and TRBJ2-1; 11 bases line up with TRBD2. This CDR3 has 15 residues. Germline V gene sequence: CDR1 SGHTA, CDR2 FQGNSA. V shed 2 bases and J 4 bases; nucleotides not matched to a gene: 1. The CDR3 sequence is CASSLLAGGYNEQFF. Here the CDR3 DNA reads TGTGCCAGCAGCTTATTAGCGGGGGGGTACAATGAGCAGTTCTTC.